The text below deals with one T cell receptor beta chain. This likely stems from a read error, as it lies one base from a far larger clone. TCR beta libraries were built with iRepertoire HTBI primers and Arm-PCR of CDR3 regions. One entry per CDR3 protein results from TCRdb running MiXCR on the multiplex PCR reads. The sample consists of under 450,000 distinct CDR3 sequences, 15% to 20% of them appearing once. This entry is derived from a study of regulatory T cells in long-lasting Graves disease. Time point: newly diagnosed GD, antithyroid drugs for less than 3 months. From PBMCs, RNA was extracted and then used to make the TCR library. The V and J ends lost 4 bases and 8 bases respectively, with 9 bases between them. Germline V CDR1 and CDR2: SGHTS, YDEGEE. The CDR3 has 11 residues. The sample was also reused in another study, on T cells in Graves' hyperthyroidism and ophthalmopathy. As that study records: Patients with uncontrolled infections, other autoimmune diseases, pregnancy or lactation were excluded.

The chain uses TRBV5-8 and TRBJ1-2; D not resolved. The receptor was isolated from a woman in her late teens or twenties with Graves disease. The starting material was peripheral blood mononuclear cells (PBMCs), obtained at new diagnosis, from a patient treated with antithyroid drugs. The CDR3 region has the DNA TGTGCCAGCAGCGCGGGGAGGGGCTACACCTTC. Translation: CASSAGRGYTF.